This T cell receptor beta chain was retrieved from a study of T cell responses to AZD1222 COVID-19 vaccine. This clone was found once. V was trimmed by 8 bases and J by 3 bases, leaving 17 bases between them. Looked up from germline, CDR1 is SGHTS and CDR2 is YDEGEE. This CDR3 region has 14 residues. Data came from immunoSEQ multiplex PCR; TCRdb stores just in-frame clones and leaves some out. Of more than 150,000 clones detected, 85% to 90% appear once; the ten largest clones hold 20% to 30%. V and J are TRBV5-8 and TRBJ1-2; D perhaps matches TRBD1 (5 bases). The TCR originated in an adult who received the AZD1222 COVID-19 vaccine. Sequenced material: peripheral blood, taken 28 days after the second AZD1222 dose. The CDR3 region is CARVIGGVDYGYTF. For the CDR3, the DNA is TGTGCCAGAGTGATTGGGGGGGTCGACTATGGCTACACCTTC.